These 14 T cell receptor beta chains originate from one sample sequenced in a study of cytomegalovirus exposure and HLA in healthy donors. Method: immunoSEQ multiplex PCR; TCRdb's copy keeps in-frame clones and lacks some. The sample gives roughly 90,000 clones, 85% of which show up once; about 20% is in the top ten. Specimen: PBMCs. Source of these receptors: a man younger than 35 in good health and CMV-seropositive.

The CDR3 DNA reads TGTGCCAGCAGTGGAACTAGCGATAACACCGGGGAGCTGTTTTTT. Its translation: CASSGTSDNTGELFF. V and J are TRBV6-4 and TRBJ2-2, with TRBD2 identical over 7 bases. Germline assignment: CDR1 MRHNA and CDR2 SNTAGT. V gave up 4 bases and J gave up 2 bases; unmatched junction bases: 4. The CDR3 has 15 residues.

This chain connects TRBV28 to TRBJ2-7, with 7 nucleotides matching TRBD1. V gave up 5 bases and J gave up 4 bases; unmatched junction bases: 8. The CDR3 sequence is 14 residues long. CDR1 and CDR2 (germline): MDHEN, SYDVKM. The CDR3 DNA sequence: TGTGCCAGCAGTAGGGGGCGTACGGGGTACGAGCAGTACGTC. Its translation: CASSRGRTGYEQYV.

The CDR3 DNA sequence: TGTGCCAGCTCGGGTACCGGGTCGAACACCGGGGAGCTGTTTTTT. It codes for CASSGTGSNTGELFF. This chain connects TRBV18 to TRBJ2-2; D not resolved. CDR3 length equals 15 residues. With 6 bases removed from V and 0 bases from J, the gap between germline ends came to 11 bases. Germline V gene sequence: CDR1 KGHSH, CDR2 LQKENI. Full variable domain (remainder filled in from reference TRBV18 and TRBJ2-2): NAGVMQNPRHLVRRRGQEARLRCSPMKGHSHVYWYRQLPEEGLKFMVYLQKENIIDESGMPKERFSAEFPKEGPSILRIQQVVRGDSAAYFCASSGTGSNTGELFFGEGSRLTVL.

V usage is TRBV6-6 and J usage is TRBJ1-2, with D perhaps matching TRBD1 (5 bases). Trimming cost V 0 bases and J 7 bases, with 15 bases left between them. The CDR3 totals 15 residues. Germline-derived CDR1 and CDR2 are MNHNY and SVGAGI (reference sequence). This CDR3 reads CASSYSERGTTGYTF. CDR3 coding DNA: TGTGCCAGCAGTTACTCGGAAAGGGGAACGACTGGCTACACCTTC.

The V and J genes are TRBV7-9 and TRBJ2-7; a weak D match, TRBD1 (7 bases). V was pared by 5 bases and J by 0 bases, with 17 bases between. CDR1 is SEHNR and CDR2 is FQNEAQ in the germline V gene (reference sequence). This CDR3 has 16 residues. CDR3 sequence reads: CASSQGGPPSSYEQYF. CDR3 in DNA: TGTGCCAGCAGCCAGGGGGGTCCACCCAGCTCCTACGAGCAGTACTTC.

This chain links TRBV28 with TRBJ2-7; D not resolved. V lost 3 bases and J lost 1, with 13 bases in between. Germline loops: CDR1 MDHEN, CDR2 SYDVKM. CDR3 length equals 15 residues. CDR3 DNA sequence: TGTGCCAGCAGTTTGAGTGTAGCTCCTTCCTACGAGCAGTACTTC. Protein product: CASSLSVAPSYEQYF.

The rearrangement uses TRBV5-1 and TRBJ2-1; 9 nucleotides match TRBD2. Per germline, CDR1 SGHRS and CDR2 YFSETQ. The V gene end was trimmed by 0 bases and the J gene end by 4 bases; junction bases not matched to a gene: 5. The CDR3 contains 16 residues. CDR3 DNA: TGCGCCAGCAGCTTGGACGGACTAGCGCTGTACAATGAGCAGTTCTTC. The encoded protein is CASSLDGLALYNEQFF.

J is TRBJ2-5 and V is TRBV11-2, with 11 bases matching TRBD2. Germline V gene lookup returns CDR1 SGHAT and CDR2 FQNNGV. Losses at the gene ends were 3 bases for V and 1 base for J; bases not matched to a gene: 7. This CDR3 is built from 17 residues. Here the CDR3 reads CASSFLGLADPQETQYF. The CDR3 DNA reads TGTGCCAGCAGCTTCCTGGGACTAGCGGACCCCCAAGAGACCCAGTACTTC.

The V gene is TRBV15, the J gene TRBJ2-7; tentative D call: TRBD1 (6 bases). Trimming shortened V by 3 bases and J by 0 bases, and 27 bases separated the two germline ends. The CDR3 runs 20 residues. Germline V gene lookup returns CDR1 LNHNV and CDR2 YYDKDF (reference sequence). The DNA of the CDR3 is TGTGCCACCAGCAGGCGGCTCGGCAGGGGTTTCCGAGGGTTCTCCTACGAGCAGTACTTC. Protein: CATSRRLGRGFRGFSYEQYF.

This sequence joins TRBV5-5 and TRBJ2-7; no clear D. Germline V gene lookup returns CDR1 SGHKS and CDR2 YYEKEE (reference sequence). The CDR3 spans 13 residues. V shed 5 bases and J shed 1 base, with 10 bases lying between them. CDR3 sequence reads: CASSPDMSYEQYV. The CDR3 DNA sequence: TGTGCCAGCAGTCCCGACATGTCCTACGAGCAGTACGTC.

The J gene is TRBJ2-2, the V gene TRBV21-1; the table's TRBD2 call for D was not verified on the DNA. TRBV21-1 is marked as a pseudogene. This CDR3 is 17 amino acids long. The CDR3 here is CASSKDHPGEGTGELFF. The CDR3 nucleotides read TGTGCCAGCAGCAAAGATCATCCGGGAGAAGGCACCGGGGAGCTGTTTTTT.

V is TRBV9 and J is TRBJ2-3, with 8 bases that match TRBD1. The J segment lost 0 bases and the V segment lost 4 bases, leaving 4 bases of the junction unmatched. The CDR3 is 15 amino acids. Germline V gives CDR1 SGDLS, CDR2 YYNGEE. The CDR3: CASSHRDRSTDTQYF. For the CDR3, the DNA is TGTGCCAGCAGCCACCGGGACAGGAGCACAGATACGCAGTATTTT. Full variable domain (outside the CDR3, taken from reference TRBV9 and TRBJ2-3): DSGVTQTPKHLITATGQRVTLRCSPRSGDLSVYWYQQSLDQGLQFLIQYYNGEERAKGNILERFSAQQFPDLHSELNLSSLELGDSALYFCASSHRDRSTDTQYFGPGTRLTVL.

This clone was recorded only once. The chain couples TRBV19 to TRBJ1-2; 10 bases fit TRBD1. The germline V gene encodes CDR1 LNHDA and CDR2 SQIVND (reference sequence). This CDR3 is built from 15 residues. The V segment lost 7 bases and the J segment 5 bases; nucleotides outside the gene matches: 10. The CDR3 loop reads CASIGDRGPDYGYTF. CDR3 bases: TGTGCCAGTATCGGCGACAGGGGGCCCGATTATGGCTACACCTTC.

The genes are TRBV5-4 and TRBJ1-1, with a possible D match to TRBD1 (6 bases). V gave up 0 bases and J gave up 2 bases, with 11 bases separating them. The germline V gene has CDR1 SGHNT and CDR2 YYREEE (reference sequence). This CDR3 has 15 residues. The CDR3 loop is CASSLGQGSNTEAFF. The CDR3 nucleotides read TGTGCCAGCAGCTTGGGGCAGGGGAGCAACACTGAAGCTTTCTTT.